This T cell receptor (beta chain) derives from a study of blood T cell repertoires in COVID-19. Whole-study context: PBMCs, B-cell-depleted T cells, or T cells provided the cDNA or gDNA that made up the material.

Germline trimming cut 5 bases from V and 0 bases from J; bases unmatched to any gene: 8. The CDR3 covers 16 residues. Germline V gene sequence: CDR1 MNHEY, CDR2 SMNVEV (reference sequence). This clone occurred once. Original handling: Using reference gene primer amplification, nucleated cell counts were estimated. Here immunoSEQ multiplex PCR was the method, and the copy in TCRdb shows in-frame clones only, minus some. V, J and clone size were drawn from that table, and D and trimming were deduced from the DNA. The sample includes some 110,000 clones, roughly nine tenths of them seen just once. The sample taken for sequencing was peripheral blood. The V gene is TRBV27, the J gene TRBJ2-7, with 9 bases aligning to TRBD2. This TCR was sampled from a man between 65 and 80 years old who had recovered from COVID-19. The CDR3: CASSPLAGPISYEQYF. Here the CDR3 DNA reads TGTGCCAGCAGTCCTCTAGCGGGGCCCATCTCCTACGAGCAGTACTTC.